One sample yielded the 25 T cell receptor beta chains listed below, sequenced in a study of blood T cells in healthy people across ages. The use of a sample-barcoded 5' primer and a J-beta primer mix characterized a second PCR of roughly 7 to 11 cycles. TCRdb recomputed calls from the 5' RACE reads with MiXCR, one row per CDR3 protein. The sample includes about 1.7 million distinct CDR3 sequences, approximately 28% seen only once; the top ten take over 7%. The sequenced material came from blood. The receptors were sampled from a woman aged 25 to 39 in good health.

This chain joins TRBV12-3 or TRBV12-4 and TRBJ2-5; 11 bases agree with TRBD2. The J call is doubtful: the DNA matches TRBJ2-1 better. This CDR3 is 17 amino acids long. The CDR3 is CASRKGLAESLVETQFF. As DNA, the CDR3 is TGTGCCAGCAGAAAGGGACTAGCGGAATCCCTGGTAGAGACCCAGTTCTTC.

The gene calls are TRBV7-9 and TRBJ1-1, with D maybe TRBD1 (6 bases). This CDR3 comprises 16 residues. The V gene's germline CDR1 is SEHNR and CDR2 FQNEAQ (reference sequence). Trimming took off 7 bases at V and 1 base at J, with 19 bases between the two ends. CDR3: CASMRGTGRPNTEAFF. CDR3 bases: TGTGCCAGCATGAGGGGGACGGGACGGCCGAACACTGAAGCTTTCTTT.

In its sample, this clonotype was seen many times. V and J are TRBV29-1 and TRBJ2-1; no clear D. Trimming removed 4 bases at V and 7 bases at J, with 5 bases between. The CDR3 covers 10 residues. Germline CDR1 is SQVTM and CDR2 is ANQGSEA. CDR3 coding DNA: TGCAGCGTTGCGGTTAATGAGCAGTTCTTC. Residues: CSVAVNEQFF.

This clonotype was counted a few times. J is TRBJ2-1 and V is TRBV7-2; a possible D gene is TRBD2 (5 bases). CDR3 length equals 16 residues. Trimming removed 5 bases at V and 8 bases at J, with 22 bases between. Per germline, CDR1 SGHTA and CDR2 FQGNSA. CDR3 nucleotides: TGTGCCAGCAGCCTTCTCGCCAGCGGCAGTGGTTATGAGCAGTTCTTC. This translates into CASSLLASGSGYEQFF. Full variable domain (outside the CDR3, taken from reference TRBV7-2 and TRBJ2-1): GAGVSQSPSNKVTEKGKDVELRCDPISGHTALYWYRQSLGQGLEFLIYFQGNSAPDKSGLPSDRFSAERTGGSVSTLTIQRTQQEDSAVYLCASSLLASGSGYEQFFGPGTRLTVL.

This clonotype showed up just a few times. The chain couples TRBV10-3 to TRBJ2-3, with 9 nucleotides matching TRBD2. J was trimmed by 3 bases and V by 6 bases; bases with no gene match: 7. The CDR3 is 15 residues long. Germline values: CDR1 ENHRY, CDR2 SYGVKD. The CDR3 nucleotides read TGTGCCATCAGCCGTGGTAGCGGGGGAACAGATACGCAGTATTTT. It encodes CAISRGSGGTDTQYF.

The chain has TRBV28 and TRBJ1-4; D remains unclear. V lost 4 bases, J lost 4 bases, and 19 bases lay in between. CDR1 MDHEN and CDR2 SYDVKM come from the germline V gene. CDR3 length equals 17 residues. The DNA of the CDR3 is TGTGCCAGCAGTTCCTTATACCCGGCGGCGGATAATGAAAAACTGTTTTTT. Residues: CASSSLYPAADNEKLFF.

The chain links TRBV5-1 to TRBJ1-1; TRBD1 might be the D (6 bases). The CDR3 loop spans 14 amino acids. The germline V gene encodes CDR1 SGHRS and CDR2 YFSETQ. The V and J ends lost 2 bases and 2 bases respectively, with 10 bases between them. CDR3 loop: CASSFRDINTEAFF. In nucleotides, the CDR3 is TGCGCCAGCAGCTTCCGGGACATAAACACTGAAGCTTTCTTT.

The chain links TRBV7-3 to TRBJ2-5, with D possibly matching TRBD2 (6 bases). The CDR3 consists of 13 residues. Per the germline V gene, CDR1 is SGHTA and CDR2 is FQGTGA. V was clipped by 4 bases and J by 11 bases, with 17 bases between them. This chain's CDR3 is CASSYGTANEQYF. CDR3 nucleotide sequence: TGTGCCAGCAGCTATGGGACTGCTAATGAGCAGTACTTC.

The chain links TRBV10-3 to TRBJ1-5, with unresolved D. Germline V gives CDR1 ENHRY, CDR2 SYGVKD. This CDR3 spans 14 amino acids. V was shortened by 3 bases and J by 6 bases, with 12 bases between the two germline ends. CDR3 coding DNA: TGTGCCATCAGTGACCCTGCCCCCGGTCAGCCCCAGCATTTT. Amino acids: CAISDPAPGQPQHF.

This clonotype occurred many times. This rearrangement joins TRBV20-1 to TRBJ2-5; possibly TRBD1 for D (6 bases). This CDR3 is 14 amino acids long. The V end was cut by 3 bases, the J end by 5 bases, with 16 bases between. CDR1 and CDR2 from the germline V gene are DFQATT and SNEGSKA (reference sequence). The CDR3 nucleotides are TGCAGTGCTAGGGTGGGGGCCTCGAGCGAGACCCAGTACTTC. Residues: CSARVGASSETQYF.

A word on this clonotype: This could be a read error, since a much larger clone is one nucleotide away. CDR3 DNA: TGCAGCGTTGGGTCCAGGGGCGCCGAGCAGTACTTC. Its translation is CSVGSRGAEQYF. This rearrangement joins TRBV29-1 to TRBJ2-7; TRBD1 might be the D (6 bases). Germline CDR1 reads SQVTM; CDR2 reads ANQGSEA. CDR3 length: 12 residues. V was clipped by 4 bases and J by 6 bases, with 13 bases between them.

This clonotype has a count of ten or more. The V gene is TRBV5-1, the J gene TRBJ2-5; 12 nucleotides agree with TRBD2. V was clipped by 4 bases and J by 5 bases; unmatched bases: 12. The CDR3 consists of 17 residues. Germline V gene sequence: CDR1 SGHRS, CDR2 YFSETQ. The CDR3 here is CASSGGLAGSLRETQYF. For the CDR3, the DNA is TGCGCCAGCAGCGGAGGACTAGCGGGGAGTCTCCGGGAGACCCAGTACTTC.

V gene TRBV4-1 combines with J gene TRBJ2-7; D is unclear. Germline-derived CDR1 and CDR2 are MGHRA and YSYEKL. The CDR3 loop spans 14 amino acids. V dropped 2 bases and J dropped 2 bases, with 10 bases sitting between them. The chain's CDR3 is CASSQPDNTYEQYF. For the CDR3, the DNA is TGCGCCAGCAGCCAACCTGACAACACCTACGAGCAGTACTTC.

V is TRBV7-2 and J is TRBJ2-1, with 9 positions matching TRBD2. Germline values: CDR1 SGHTA, CDR2 FQGNSA. The ends lost 6 bases at V and 4 bases at J; junction bases unmatched: 7. CDR3 length equals 15 residues. Here the CDR3 reads CASRPTTSGYNEQFF. For the CDR3, the DNA is TGTGCCAGCAGGCCTACGACTAGCGGATACAATGAGCAGTTCTTC.

This clonotype has only a few counts. This rearrangement joins TRBV28 to TRBJ2-7; 9 positions match TRBD1. Trimming removed 8 bases from V and 3 bases from J; junction bases left unmatched: 8. Germline CDR1 and CDR2: MDHEN and SYDVKM. The CDR3 is made up of 14 amino acids. The CDR3 coding sequence is TGTGCCAGCGCCCGTTGGACAGGGGACTACGAGCAGTACTTC. It encodes CASARWTGDYEQYF.

This clonotype was detected many times. The chain is built from TRBV6-6 and TRBJ2-5; no clear D gene. V lost 0 bases, J lost 4 bases, and 6 bases lay in between. This CDR3 is built from 13 residues. Germline-derived CDR1 and CDR2 are MNHNY and SVGAGI (reference sequence). The CDR3 sequence is CASSYSSGETQYF. The CDR3, as DNA: TGTGCCAGCAGTTACTCGTCCGGAGAGACCCAGTACTTC.

This clonotype came up a few times. The chain recombines TRBV27 with TRBJ2-5, with TRBD2 matching 9 bases. Germline V gene sequence: CDR1 MNHEY, CDR2 SMNVEV (reference sequence). J was trimmed by 1 base and V by 5 bases; bases with no gene match: 8. The CDR3 is 16 residues long. CDR3: CASSLRTSALQETQYF. The CDR3 DNA reads TGTGCCAGCAGTCTTCGGACTAGCGCCCTCCAAGAGACCCAGTACTTC.

This clonotype was seen only a few times. The rearrangement joins TRBV12-3 or TRBV12-4 to TRBJ1-1; possibly TRBD1 for D (5 bases). Between the trimmed V and J ends, which lost 8 bases and 3 bases, there was a span of 19 bases. This CDR3 has 15 residues. The CDR3 loop reads CASSPGGNRDTEAFF. CDR3 sequence (DNA): TGTGCCAGCTCCCCTGGGGGGAATCGGGACACTGAAGCTTTCTTT.

The table lists this clonotype with a few counts. The genes are TRBV28 and TRBJ1-6; weak D call: TRBD1 (6 bases). The germline V gene encodes CDR1 MDHEN and CDR2 SYDVKM. The V gene lost 7 bases and the J gene lost 10 bases, with 17 bases spanning the gap. The length of the CDR3 is 14 residues. The CDR3 here is CASKLGQLYSPLHF. The CDR3 nucleotides read TGTGCCAGCAAGTTAGGACAGCTTTACTCACCCCTCCACTTT.

This clonotype came up many times. The CDR3 loop reads CASSETGRGQTQYF. The DNA for the CDR3 is TGCGCCAGCAGTGAAACAGGGAGGGGACAGACCCAGTACTTC. The chain couples TRBV10-2 to TRBJ2-5; possible D gene TRBD2, 7 bases. The CDR3 loop spans 14 amino acids. V lost 3 bases and J lost 6, with 14 bases in between. CDR1 WSHSY and CDR2 SAAADI come from the germline V gene.

This clonotype was counted a few times. CDR3 protein: CASSKLGGAEEQFF. As DNA, the CDR3 is TGTGCCAGCAGCAAATTGGGGGGGGCCGAAGAGCAGTTCTTC. The chain is built from TRBV6-2 or TRBV6-3 and TRBJ2-1, with TRBD2 as a possible D gene (7 bases). CDR3 length equals 14 residues. V was cut by 6 bases and J by 10 bases, with 19 bases left in between. Germline V gene data show CDR1 as MNHEY and CDR2 as SVGEGT.

The chain employs TRBV18 and TRBJ1-2; 8 bases map to TRBD1. The germline V gene encodes CDR1 KGHSH and CDR2 LQKENI. V was pared by 3 bases and J by 4 bases, with 13 bases of the junction left unmatched. This CDR3 is built from 17 residues. The CDR3 is CASSPLNQGARVYGYTF. The DNA for the CDR3 is TGTGCCAGCTCACCCCTGAATCAGGGGGCGCGGGTCTATGGCTACACCTTC.

This clonotype was seen ten or more times. The chain carries TRBV7-6 and TRBJ2-1; 10 nucleotides match TRBD2. Germline lookup yields CDR1 SGHVS and CDR2 FNYEAQ. This CDR3 is 15 amino acids long. V lost 2 bases and J lost 9; bases outside the gene matches: 7. The CDR3 sequence is CASSLKASGSGEQFF. The CDR3 coding sequence is TGTGCCAGCAGCTTAAAGGCTAGCGGGAGCGGTGAGCAGTTCTTC.

The table lists this clonotype with many counts. The chain is built from TRBV12-3 or TRBV12-4 and TRBJ2-7, with a tentative D call TRBD2 (5 bases). The CDR3 has 14 residues. The V gene lost 4 bases and the J gene lost 3 bases, with 13 bases spanning the gap. In DNA, the CDR3 is TGTGCCAGCAGTTCCCTACCCCGGGACTACGAGCAGTACTTC. It translates to CASSSLPRDYEQYF.

This clonotype was found a few times. The chain employs TRBV12-3 or TRBV12-4 and TRBJ1-1, with D perhaps TRBD1 (5 bases). V was cut by 5 bases and J by 4 bases, with 8 bases left in between. CDR3 length equals 12 residues. Here the CDR3 reads CASSRQSTEAFF. In DNA, the CDR3 is TGTGCCAGCAGTCGACAGTCCACTGAAGCTTTCTTT.